This TCR beta chain was sequenced in a study of blood T cell repertoires in COVID-19 (TCRdb year 2020). A note on the overall study: Samples from collaborators originated in the United States, Italy and Spain and spanned both the acute and convalescent phases of COVID-19. The material from the prospective study consisted of cDNA or gDNA derived from T cells, B-cell-depleted T cells, or PBMCs. Deeply sampled blood TCRbeta repertoires from subjects exposed to, actively infected with, or recovered from COVID-19 were included in the dataset. The repertoires were made available in a free public database intended to serve as a resource for research on the immune response to SARS-CoV-2. Samples were obtained from the ongoing ImmuneRACE study (first 160 participants) and from 1,254 subjects provided by 6 global collaborators. Sample metadata almost always included a de-identified subject ID, COVID-19 status, age in years and sex. HLA class I and class II types, where available, came from metadata supplied by the sample provider rather than from assay-based typing.

What the work shows at the level of the full study, not this receptor alone: Clinical and demographic metadata were provided uncurated, with the amount varying by source and participant.

V loses 0 bases at its end and J loses 6 bases; junction bases beyond the gene matches: 6. For CDR1 and CDR2, the germline V gene lists MNHEY and SVGAGI. Taken from cysteine to phenylalanine, the CDR3 has 16 residues. Only the CDR3 part of the read is kept: 48 bases, read in frame from the first base. Points on this clone: What this receptor recognizes is not known. It has no much larger one-base neighbor in the sample; base qualities were not kept.

A second Seattle source provided samples from volunteer blood donors who had recovered from COVID-19. Each collaborating institution followed its own protocols to collect whole blood in K2EDTA tubes. For TCRbeta analysis, collaborator samples were shipped as frozen whole blood, as isolated PBMCs, or as DNA extracted from either sample type. The immunoSEQ Assay, a bias-controlled multiplex PCR, was used to amplify TCRbeta CDR3 regions from genomic DNA. The authors' pipeline ran thus. Nucleated cell counts per sample were estimated from amplification of reference gene primers within the assay. To quantify the absolute abundance of each unique TCRbeta CDR3 rearrangement, sequence reads were collapsed and filtered. For each sample, productive Simpson clonality was calculated as the square root of Simpson's diversity index over productive rearrangements. As stored in TCRdb, this immuneACCESS dataset retains in-frame rearrangements with V and J assigned. A fraction of the clones does not appear; measured against another copy, unresolved V genes explain less than half of the discrepancy, and the remainder lacks a known reason. V, J and clone size were drawn from that table, and D and trimming were deduced from the DNA. The sample table contains approximately 230,000 clones; only one count was recorded for around nine tenths of them. The top ten constitute roughly 2% of the sample.

Specimen: peripheral blood. The TCR comes from a woman aged 40 to 50 who had recovered from COVID-19. The chain joins TRBV6-5 to TRBJ2-2; the central 8 bases match TRBD2. The CDR3 in this case is CASSYSLGRESGELFF. In nucleotides, the sequence is TGTGCCAGCAGTTACTCTCTCGGGAGGGAATCCGGGGAGCTGTTTTTT.